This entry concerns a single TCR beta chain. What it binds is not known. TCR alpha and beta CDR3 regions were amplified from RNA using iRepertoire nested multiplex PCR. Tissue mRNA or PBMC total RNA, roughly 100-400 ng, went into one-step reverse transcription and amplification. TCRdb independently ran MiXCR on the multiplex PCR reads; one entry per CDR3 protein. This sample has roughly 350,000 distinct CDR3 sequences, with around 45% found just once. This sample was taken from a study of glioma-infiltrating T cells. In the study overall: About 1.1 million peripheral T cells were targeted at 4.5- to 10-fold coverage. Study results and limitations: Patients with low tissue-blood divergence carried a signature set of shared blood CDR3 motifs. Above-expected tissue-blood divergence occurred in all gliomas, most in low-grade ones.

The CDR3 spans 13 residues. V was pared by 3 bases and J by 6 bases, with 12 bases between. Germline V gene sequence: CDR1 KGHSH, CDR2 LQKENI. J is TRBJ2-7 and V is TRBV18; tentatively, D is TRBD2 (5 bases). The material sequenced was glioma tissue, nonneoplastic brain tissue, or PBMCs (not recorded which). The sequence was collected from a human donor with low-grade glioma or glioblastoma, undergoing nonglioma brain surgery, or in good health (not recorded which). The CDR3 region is CASSPLGALEQYF. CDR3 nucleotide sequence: TGTGCCAGCTCACCGTTGGGAGCGCTCGAGCAGTACTTC.